The T cell receptor (beta chain) described here comes from a study of molecular identifiers for immune sequencing clone quantification. TCRdb processed the PCR reads anew with MiXCR; each CDR3 protein has one entry. The sample consists of under 600,000 distinct CDR3 sequences, about 25% of them appearing once. Trimming shortened V by 8 bases and J by 2 bases, and 16 bases separated the two germline ends. The CDR3 consists of 14 residues. The germline CDR1 and CDR2 sequences are MDHEN and SYDVKM. Study conclusions and caveats: The study found clones above 20 RNA copies held over 97% of effector molecules and under 1% in naive cells. Highly expanded clones may be undercounted when identical TCR molecules share barcodes.

As regards this clonotype: Its cognate antigen is unknown.

A CD8+CD4-CCR7+CD45RA+ gate was used to sort naive CD8 T cells. The chain has TRBV28 and TRBJ2-7, with D maybe TRBD2 (6 bases). This receptor was taken from a human donor in good health. Some libraries in this study had Jurkat cell RNA spiked in. Sequencing used naive CD8+ T cells from blood, with Jurkat cell RNA spiked in. The subset was: FACS-sorted CD8+CD4-CCR7+CD45RA+ naive T cells. CDR3 protein: CASAWAGFTYEQYF. CDR3 DNA: TGTGCCAGCGCTTGGGCGGGGTTCACCTACGAGCAGTACTTC.